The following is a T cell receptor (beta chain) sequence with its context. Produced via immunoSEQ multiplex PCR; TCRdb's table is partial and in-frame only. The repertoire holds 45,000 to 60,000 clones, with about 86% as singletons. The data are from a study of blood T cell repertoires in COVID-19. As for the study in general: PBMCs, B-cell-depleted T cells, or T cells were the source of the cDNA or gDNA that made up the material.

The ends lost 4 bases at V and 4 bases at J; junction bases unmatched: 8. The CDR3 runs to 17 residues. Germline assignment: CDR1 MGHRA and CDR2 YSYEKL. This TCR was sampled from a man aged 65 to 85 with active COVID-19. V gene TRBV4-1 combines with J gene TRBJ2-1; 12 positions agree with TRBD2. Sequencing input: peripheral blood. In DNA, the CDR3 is TGCGCCAGCAGCCCACTACGGACTAGCGGGGTGTACAATGAGCAGTTCTTC. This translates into CASSPLRTSGVYNEQFF.